A selection of T cell receptor beta chains follows, all from one sample in a study of early T cells in non-severe SARS-CoV-2 infection. TCRdb re-analysed the 5' RACE reads in MiXCR, keeping a single row per CDR3 protein. The table has around 68,000 distinct CDR3 sequences, about 6% seen once; the top ten hold roughly 3.5%. Here the sequenced sample was whole blood, taken at baseline. These receptors were collected from an adult who was a healthcare worker with PCR-confirmed SARS-CoV-2 infection or an uninfected control (not recorded which). Each CDR3 is given with its conserved first and last residue. D genes are given only for firm matches. The listing skips clone size in some rows; elsewhere it reads once, few, many or a size class.

d_call,v_call,clone_size,j_call,cdr3_nt,cdr3_aa
TRBD2,TRBV28,many,TRBJ2-1,TGTGCCAGCAGTCCATCCCCGGGACTAGAGGGGAATGAGCAGTTCTTC,CASSPSPGLEGNEQFF
.,TRBV25-1,few,TRBJ2-5,TGTGCCAGCAGTGAATGGGCCTCGGCGTCGGAGACCCAGTACTTC,CASSEWASASETQYF
.,TRBV6-4,.,TRBJ2-3,TGTGCCAGCAGTGATCGGATCACAGATACGCAGTATTTT,CASSDRITDTQYF
.,TRBV7-9,many,TRBJ2-6,TGTGCCAGCAGCTTAAAAGGGGCTGGGGCCAACGTCCTGACTTTC,CASSLKGAGANVLTF
.,TRBV28,many,TRBJ1-1,TGTGCCAGCGTGTCAGGCGAAAGTAACACTGAAGCTTTCTTT,CASVSGESNTEAFF
.,TRBV21-1,few,TRBJ2-6,TGTGCCAGCAGCGACCCCCGGCCATCTGGGGCCAACGTCCTGACTTTC,CASSDPRPSGANVLTF
TRBD1,TRBV20-1,many,TRBJ2-7,TGCAGTGCTACCCTAGGGACAGGGGGCGAGCAGTACTTC,CSATLGTGGEQYF
.,TRBV12-3/TRBV12-4,many,TRBJ1-1,TGTGCCAGCAGTTTACGCTTTAGGGGTTCTGGCGCTTTTGGCACTGAAGCTTTCTTT,CASSLRFRGSGAFGTEAFF
.,TRBV12-3/TRBV12-4,few,TRBJ2-7,TGTGCCAGCAGTCCAGTCTCCGGGACGGTGCCCGAGCAGTACTTC,CASSPVSGTVPEQYF
TRBD1,TRBV19,.,TRBJ2-1,TGTGCCAGTAGTATAGTGACAGGGGGCGGGACCCAGTTCTTC,CASSIVTGGGTQFF
.,TRBV6-5,few,TRBJ1-1,TGTGCCAGCAGTCTCGGAGGTAGTAACACTGAAGCTTTCTTT,CASSLGGSNTEAFF